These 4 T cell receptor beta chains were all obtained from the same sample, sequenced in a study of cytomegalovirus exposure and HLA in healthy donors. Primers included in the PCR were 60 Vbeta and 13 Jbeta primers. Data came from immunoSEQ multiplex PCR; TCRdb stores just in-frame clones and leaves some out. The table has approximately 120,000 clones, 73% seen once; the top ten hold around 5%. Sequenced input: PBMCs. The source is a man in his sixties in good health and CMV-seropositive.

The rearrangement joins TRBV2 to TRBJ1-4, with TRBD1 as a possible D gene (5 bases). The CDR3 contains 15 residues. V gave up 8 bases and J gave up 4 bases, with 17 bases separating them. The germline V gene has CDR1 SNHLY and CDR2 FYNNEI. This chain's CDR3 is CASSPGGGNNEKLFF. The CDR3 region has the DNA TGTGCCAGCTCCCCCGGGGGGGGGAATAATGAAAAACTGTTTTTT. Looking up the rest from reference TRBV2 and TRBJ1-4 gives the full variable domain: EPEVTQTPSHQVTQMGQEVILRCVPISNHLYFYWYRQILGQKVEFLVSFYNNEISEKSEIFDDQFSVERPDGSNFTLKIRSTKLEDSAMYFCASSPGGGNNEKLFFGSGTQLSVL.

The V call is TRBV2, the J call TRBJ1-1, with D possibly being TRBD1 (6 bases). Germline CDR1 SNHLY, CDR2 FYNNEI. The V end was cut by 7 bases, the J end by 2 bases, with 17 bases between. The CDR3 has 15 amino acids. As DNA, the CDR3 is TGTGCCAGCAACAGACCGGGGACAAGCAACACTGAAGCTTTCTTT. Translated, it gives CASNRPGTSNTEAFF.

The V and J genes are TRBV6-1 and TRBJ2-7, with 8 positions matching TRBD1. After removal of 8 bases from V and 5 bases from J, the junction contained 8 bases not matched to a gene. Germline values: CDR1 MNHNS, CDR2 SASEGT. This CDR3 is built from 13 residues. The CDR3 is CASPSGQGNEQYF. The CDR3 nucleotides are TGTGCCAGCCCCTCCGGACAGGGCAACGAGCAGTACTTC.

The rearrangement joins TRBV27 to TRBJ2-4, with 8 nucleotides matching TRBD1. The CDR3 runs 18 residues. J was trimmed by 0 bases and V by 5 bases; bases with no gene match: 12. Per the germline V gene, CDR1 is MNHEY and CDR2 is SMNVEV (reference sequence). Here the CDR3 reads CASSPLGQADLAKNIQYF. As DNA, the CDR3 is TGTGCCAGCAGTCCCCTGGGACAGGCGGATTTAGCCAAAAACATTCAGTACTTC.